A single T cell receptor beta chain is shown here with its context. Which antigen it targets is not known. Per-base qualities were not stored, and no clone one base away is much larger. The CDR3 spans 16 residues, from the cysteine through the phenylalanine. The sequence is cut down to CDR3 DNA, 48 bases in frame from base 1. The trim is 4 bases for V and 0 bases for J, with a gap of 15 bases between the germline ends. The germline V gene (reference sequence) sets CDR1 to SGHKS and CDR2 to YYEKEE. The sample comes from a study of T-cell memory formation after mild COVID-19 (dated by TCRdb to the early 2020s). Regarding the research as a whole: TCR sequence clusters from the two donors were largely donor specific. In a couple of donors, T-cell clones that expanded and contracted after mild COVID-19 were tracked by sequencing TCRalpha and TCRbeta repertoires over time. The cohort comprised two young, previously healthy adult volunteers, one female and one male. Broader findings and caveats from the paper: Clones that contracted from day 15 to 85 showed balanced CD4/CD8 phenotypes, whereas a second wave of clones that expanded from day 15 to 37 leaned towards CD4+. Only a couple of mild cases were covered in the study, and larger cohorts including severe cases with pre-infection samples were considered necessary. Some responding clones were detected in pre-infection memory, suggesting pre-existing cross-reactive memory T cells joined the SARS-CoV-2 response. Whether the second-wave clones peaking on day 37 were SARS-CoV-2 specific was not confirmed. Contracting CD4+ clones turned up mainly in the CM and EM memory subsets, whereas EMRA was where CD8+ clones were enriched.

Ficoll-Paque density gradient centrifugation was used to isolate PBMCs. TCRdb lists the instrument as Illumina NovaSeq 6000. TCRalpha and TCRbeta cDNA libraries were built by 5'RACE with constant-segment primers, adding sample barcodes and unique molecular identifiers. RNA was extracted from every sample with Trizol reagent. Library amplification was performed in two PCR steps, and a second sample barcode and Illumina TruSeq adapters were introduced in the second step. Libraries were sequenced on an Illumina NovaSeq with 2 x 150 bp paired-end reads. In the authors' own workflow: Demultiplexing of reads and collapsing into UMI-guided consensus sequences were performed with migec v1.2.7. With mixcr v2.1.11, UMI consensuses were aligned to TRA and TRB V and J templates and assembled into clonotypes. A clonotype was counted as expanded or contracted only when both edgeR and NoisET called the clonotype significant, with the noise models trained on biological replicates. For edgeR calls, the cutoffs were a false discovery rate-adjusted p below 0.01 and a log2 fold-change threshold of 1. As an exploratory analysis of dynamics, max-normalized trajectories of the 1000 most abundant clonotypes were examined with PCA combined with hierarchical clustering. The CD4 or CD8 phenotype of responding clones was assigned using the separately sequenced CD4+ and CD8+ repertoires. TCRdb ran its own pipeline on the public reads, namely fastp trimming at Q25 and MiXCR clone calling, and kept in-frame beta chains. CDR3 protein duplicates are merged, each entry listing the most common genes and DNA. Clone size and V and J calls follow TCRdb, not the original study. A total of around 250,000 distinct CDR3 sequences appear in this sample, roughly a tenth of them only once. The top ten hold roughly 21% of the sample.

The sequence was obtained from a man between 18 and 35 years old who had mild COVID-19 (a few samples of this study predate the infection). The sample titles of this study are shuffled in the database, so cell type and time point are left out; the donor was told from shared clones. The specimen sequenced was PBMCs or a T cell subset sorted from them (not recorded which). The chain links TRBV5-5 with TRBJ2-3; a confident D gene designation cannot be given. The DNA sequence is given as TGTGCCAGCAGCGCCCTCCAGGAGACTAGCACAGATACGCAGTATTTT. The translation is CASSALQETSTDTQYF. With all but the CDR3 taken from the reference TRBV5-5 and TRBJ2-3 genes, the full variable domain is: DAGVTQSPTHLIKTRGQQVTLRCSPISGHKSVSWYQQVLGQGPQFIFQYYEKEERGRGNFPDRFSARQFPNYSSELNVNALLLGDSALYLCASSALQETSTDTQYFGPGTRLTVL.